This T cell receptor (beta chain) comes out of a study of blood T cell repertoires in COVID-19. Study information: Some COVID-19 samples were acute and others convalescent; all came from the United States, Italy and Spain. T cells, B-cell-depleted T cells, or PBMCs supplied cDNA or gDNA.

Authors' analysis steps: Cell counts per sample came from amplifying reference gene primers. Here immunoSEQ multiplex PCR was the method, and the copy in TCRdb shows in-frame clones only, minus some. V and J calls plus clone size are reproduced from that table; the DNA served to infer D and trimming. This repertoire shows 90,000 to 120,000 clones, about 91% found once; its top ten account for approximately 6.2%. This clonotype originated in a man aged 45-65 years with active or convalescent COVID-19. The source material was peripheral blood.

Here the CDR3 reads CASSERDSYNEQFF. The CDR3 DNA reads as TGCGCCAGCAGTGAGCGGGACTCCTACAATGAGCAGTTCTTC. V gene TRBV10-2 combines with J gene TRBJ2-1, with D maybe TRBD2 (5 bases). Germline assignment: CDR1 WSHSY and CDR2 SAAADI. Between the trimmed V and J ends, which lost 2 bases and 0 bases, there was a span of 5 bases. The CDR3 consists of 14 residues.